In its sample, the clone carrying this T cell receptor (beta chain) was seen a few times. The sample belongs to a study of CD8+ T cells in alopecia areata. Isolated RNA was reverse transcribed into cDNA used as the sequencing template. Assay: immunoSEQ multiplex PCR; the TCRdb copy retains only in-frame clones and omits some. Of about 130,000 clones listed, about 59% are singletons. Treatment given: oral pan-JAK inhibitor, 5-10 mg twice daily. T lymphocytes (CD4+ and CD8+) were sorted from PBMCs. V shed 5 bases and J shed 1 base, with 11 bases lying between them. The CDR3 runs to 14 residues. Germline V lookup: CDR1 LNHDA, CDR2 SQIVND (reference sequence).

The source was CD8+ T cells sorted from blood, collected at week 4, from a patient treated with tofacitinib. The chain links TRBV19 to TRBJ1-2; possible D gene TRBD1, 5 bases. This receptor was taken from a human donor with alopecia areata. The CDR3 here is CASSPWGINYGYTF. The CDR3 DNA follows: TGTGCCAGTAGTCCCTGGGGGATTAACTATGGCTACACCTTC.